The subject of this entry is one T cell receptor (beta chain). Its binding antigen is unknown. No qualities accompany the bases; no much larger clone lies one base away. This record belongs to a study of Ad26.COV2.S vaccination and SARS-CoV-2 variants (dated by TCRdb to the early 2020s). Study-level background: The specificity and breadth of SARS-CoV-2-reactive T cell receptors after Ad26.COV2.S vaccination were assessed by TCRbeta repertoire sequencing. The TCR-sequenced set comprised about 30 samples: around 20 Ad26.COV2.S vaccine recipients, 5 placebo recipients and 8 SARS-CoV-2 convalescent individuals. What the authors observed across the whole study: Comparable non-spike TCR breadth was observed between vaccine and placebo recipients, consistent with only spike being contained in the vaccine. After vaccination, spike-specific CD8+ and CD4+ T cell responses were reported to show substantial breadth. It was noted by the authors that total T cell responses may have been underestimated by the TCR breadth and depth analyses. Higher spike-specific TCR breadth was observed in Ad26.COV2.S recipients than in placebo recipients (P = 0.0014).

This sample's time point label indicates: individuals recovered from natural SARS-CoV-2 infection. Unmatched junction bases come to 4, with V trimmed by 3 bases and J by 2 bases. The CDR3 covers 15 residues, taking in both the cysteine and the phenylalanine. The DNA shown is the 45-base CDR3, in frame from base 1. CDR1 and CDR2, per the germline V gene, are ENHRY and SYGVKD. TCRbeta CDR3 regions were sequenced with the immunoSEQ Assay. After extraction, genomic DNA underwent amplification by bias-controlled multiplex PCR, followed by high-throughput sequencing. As for the original processing: To quantify the absolute abundance of each unique TCRbeta CDR3 region, sequences were collapsed and filtered. Usable DNA was measured by amplifying reference genes present in all nucleated cells, and TCRbeta template counts were normalized to that usable DNA to estimate T cell fraction. Repertoire TCRs were annotated as SARS-CoV-2-specific by exact matching of V gene, CDR3 amino acid sequence and J gene to a known reactive TCR set. The reference SARS-CoV-2 TCR set was derived from MIRA and filtered for enrichment in COVID-19-positive ImmuneCODE repertoires, a step that removed public or cross-reactive TCRs. Using the MIRA antigens, annotated TCRs were further analysed by specific ORF or by position within an ORF. Breadth was defined as the number of annotated unique rearrangements divided by the total number of unique productive rearrangements, and depth was defined as the summed frequency of the annotated unique rearrangements. Group comparisons of TCR breadth used two-sided Wilcoxon rank-sum tests. What TCRdb holds here is the immuneACCESS table cut down to in-frame rearrangements. Part of the clones is not present; checked against another copy, under half of the missing clones reflect an unresolved V gene, and the others are unexplained. V, J and clone size are taken as reported in that table, and D and trimming were inferred from the DNA itself. Recorded for this sample are more than 150,000 clones; roughly 89% of them occurred a single time. In total, the top ten clones hold around 6.3% of the sample.

The TCR sequence derives from a human donor who had recovered from COVID-19. The chain was built from TRBV10-3 and TRBJ1-3, and 7 junctional nucleotides match TRBD1. The sample here was peripheral blood, taken after recovery from COVID-19. CDR3 sequence: CAISDRGQAGNTIYF. The DNA is as follows: TGTGCCATCAGTGATAGAGGACAGGCTGGAAACACCATATATTTT.